What follows is one T cell receptor beta chain and its context. What it binds is unknown. The junction departs from germline at one end; a sequencing error may be responsible. The V gene's germline CDR1 is LNHDA and CDR2 SQIVND (reference sequence). The CDR3 contains 13 residues. The sample belongs to a study of shared clonotypes between healthy human individuals. Background on the study: CD8 memory received one plate per donor, CD8 naive two, CD4 memory three and CD4 naive three. Overall study findings and caveats: Sample collection involved blood only; tissue repertoires are likely different.

TCRdb's copy holds only in-frame clones and misses some; the assay was immunoSEQ multiplex PCR. Of fewer than 1 million clones listed, roughly 96% are singletons. The naive CD8 population came from CD45RO-negative cells selected for CCR7, without terminally differentiated effector memory CD45RA+ cells. The material sequenced was naive CD8+ T cells sorted from blood. This chain joins TRBV19 and TRBJ1-2, with TRBD1 matching 7 bases. The clonotype was recovered from a man aged 25-45 years in good health. The CDR3 DNA reads TGTGCCAGTAGTATAGGGCCGGGACAGACATGGGACTTC. Encoded protein: CASSIGPGQTWDF.